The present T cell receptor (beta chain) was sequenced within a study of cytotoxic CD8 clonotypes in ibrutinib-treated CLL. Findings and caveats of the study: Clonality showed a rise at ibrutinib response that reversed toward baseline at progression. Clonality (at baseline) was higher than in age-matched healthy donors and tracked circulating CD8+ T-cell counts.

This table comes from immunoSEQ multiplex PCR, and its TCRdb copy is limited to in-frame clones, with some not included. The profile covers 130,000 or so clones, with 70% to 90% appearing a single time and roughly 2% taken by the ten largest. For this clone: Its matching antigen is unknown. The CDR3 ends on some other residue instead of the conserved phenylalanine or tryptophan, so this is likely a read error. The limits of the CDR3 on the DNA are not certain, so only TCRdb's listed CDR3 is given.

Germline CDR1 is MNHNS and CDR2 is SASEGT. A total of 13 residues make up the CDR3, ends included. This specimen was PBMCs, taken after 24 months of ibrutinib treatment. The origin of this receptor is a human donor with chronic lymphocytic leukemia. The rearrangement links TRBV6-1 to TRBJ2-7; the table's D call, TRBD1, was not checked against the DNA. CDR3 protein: CASSERTGALMAR.